The clone carrying this T cell receptor beta chain showed up many times. Its cognate antigen is unknown. Germline V gives CDR1 SGHTA, CDR2 FQGNSA. The J segment lost 2 bases and the V segment lost 1 base, leaving 3 bases of the junction unmatched. This CDR3 is built from 15 residues. The data belong to a study of early T cells in non-severe SARS-CoV-2 infection. Study-wide context: The authors sequenced bulk RNA from unsorted whole blood, leaving chains unpaired. Overall study findings and caveats: Matching results from VDJdb favored anti-spike CD8 responses, leaving private and CD4 specificities undetected.

Individual cDNA molecules were tagged with unique molecular identifiers. TCRdb reanalysed the 5' RACE reads using MiXCR and keeps one entry per CDR3 protein. The sample lists some 29,000 distinct CDR3 sequences; approximately 5.4% were seen once. The sequenced sample consisted of whole blood. The receptor was derived from an adult who was a healthcare worker with PCR-confirmed SARS-CoV-2 infection or an uninfected control (not recorded which). V gene TRBV7-2 combines with J gene TRBJ2-3; TRBD2 matches 7 bases. The CDR3 sequence: CASSLGAGPTDTQYF. The CDR3 DNA reads as TGTGCCAGCAGCTTAGGAGCGGGGCCCACAGATACGCAGTATTTT.